Described below is a single TCR beta chain sequence and its context. V gave up 5 bases and J gave up 4 bases; unmatched junction bases: 8. CDR3 size: 15 residues. Germline assignment: CDR1 SGHTA and CDR2 FQGNSA. This sample was included in a study of blood T cell repertoires in COVID-19. Study summary: Both acute and convalescent COVID-19 samples were obtained from the United States, Italy and Spain. From T cells, B-cell-depleted T cells, or PBMCs came the material, which was cDNA or gDNA.

Authors' analysis steps: Amplified reference gene primers provided the basis for estimating nucleated cell counts. Repertoires were generated with immunoSEQ multiplex PCR, while TCRdb's copy carries only in-frame clones and drops some. Clonal size and the V and J genes are those of that table, whereas D and trimming came from the DNA. The table has nearly 300,000 clones, 65% to 85% seen once. Sequencing input: peripheral blood. The chain carries TRBV7-2 and TRBJ1-2; 9 bases fit TRBD1. The sequence came from a human donor with COVID-19, enrolled during active disease. The donor label of this sample is uncertain. Written as DNA, the CDR3 is TGTGCCAGCAGCCCTGGGGACAGGGTCCTCTATGGCTACACCTTC. Translating gives CASSPGDRVLYGYTF.